Presented here are 14 T cell receptor beta chains from one specimen sequenced in a study of blood T cell repertoires in COVID-19 (TCRdb year 2020). Library preparation employed the immunoSEQ multiplex PCR assay. TCRdb re-hosts the immuneACCESS table, in-frame sequences only. Its copies lack some clones; in the studies checked, an unresolved V gene accounts for under half of them, and the cause for the rest is not known. The sample records 350,000 to 400,000 clones, 85% to 90% of which are singletons. The ten largest clonotypes hold roughly 0.97% of the sample. The sequenced sample consisted of PBMCs or T cells enriched from blood (not recorded which). Receptor source: a woman in her thirties with acute COVID-19.

The rearrangement links TRBV30 to TRBJ1-2; D is undetermined. CDR1 is GTSNPN, CDR2 SVGIG, per germline (reference sequence). The CDR3 extends over 16 amino acids. V was cut by 4 bases and J by 1 base, with 19 bases left in between. CDR3 sequence (DNA): TGTGCCTGGATATCTCGGCAGGCCACCTTTAACTATGGCTACACCTTC. Its protein is CAWISRQATFNYGYTF.

This chain links TRBV18 with TRBJ2-5; tentatively, D is TRBD1 (7 bases). The germline CDR1 and CDR2 sequences are KGHSH and LQKENI. The CDR3 is 15 residues long. The ends were cut back, 3 bases at V and 1 base at J, with 12 bases in the middle. The CDR3 reads CASSPRQGGQETQYF. CDR3 nucleotide sequence: TGTGCCAGCTCACCTAGACAGGGAGGCCAAGAGACCCAGTACTTC.

The chain combines TRBV5-1 with TRBJ2-2, with TRBD1 identical over 8 bases. With 4 bases clipped from V and 6 bases from J, the junction kept 8 bases outside the gene matches. CDR1 and CDR2 (germline): SGHRS, YFSETQ. The CDR3 covers 15 residues. The CDR3: CASSPRTGKAGELFF. CDR3 nucleotide sequence: TGCGCCAGCAGCCCGCGGACAGGGAAGGCCGGGGAGCTGTTTTTT.

In its sample, this clone was seen a few times. This sequence joins TRBV7-3 and TRBJ2-2, with 7 bases aligning to TRBD2. Losses at the gene ends were 5 bases for V and 5 bases for J; bases not matched to a gene: 11. Germline V gene data show CDR1 as SGHTA and CDR2 as FQGTGA. CDR3 length: 16 amino acids. For the CDR3, the DNA is TGTGCCAGCAGCCCTGCCGGTCAGGGAGGGACCGGGGAGCTGTTTTTT. It specifies CASSPAGQGGTGELFF.

The table lists this clone with a few counts. The chain links TRBV5-1 to TRBJ1-6; 10 bases map to TRBD1. Germline V gene data show CDR1 as SGHRS and CDR2 as YFSETQ. The CDR3 totals 15 residues. V lost 0 bases to trimming and J lost 9 bases; unmatched junction nucleotides: 3. Written as DNA, the CDR3 is TGCGCCAGCAGCTTGGGGGGACAGGGGCGTTCACCCCTCCACTTT. This encodes CASSLGGQGRSPLHF. The full variable domain, with the rest looked up from reference TRBV5-1 and TRBJ1-6, is KAGVTQTPRYLIKTRGQQVTLSCSPISGHRSVSWYQQTPGQGLQFLFEYFSETQRNKGNFPGRFSGRQFSNSRSEMNVSTLELGDSALYLCASSLGGQGRSPLHFGNGTRLTVT.

DNA of the CDR3: TGTGCCAGCAGTGAATATGGCCTGGGCTATGGGGCCAACGTCCTGACTTTC. Translation gives CASSEYGLGYGANVLTF. The rearrangement links TRBV25-1 to TRBJ2-6; no clear D. Per germline, CDR1 MGHDK and CDR2 SYGVNS. The CDR3 sequence is 17 residues long. V was cut by 0 bases and J by 3 bases, with 12 bases left in between.

V and J are TRBV18 and TRBJ2-7; 9 bases align to TRBD2. V was clipped by 5 bases and J by 0 bases; unmatched bases: 8. The germline V gene has CDR1 KGHSH and CDR2 LQKENI. This CDR3 has 16 amino acids. CDR3: CASSAPSGKPSYEQYF. The CDR3 DNA is TGTGCCAGCTCAGCGCCTAGCGGGAAGCCCTCCTACGAGCAGTACTTC.

J is TRBJ1-5 and V is TRBV11-1; 9 bases fit TRBD1. The CDR3 sequence is 15 residues long. Trimming removed 3 bases from V and 5 bases from J; junction bases left unmatched: 5. CDR1 is SGHAT and CDR2 is FQDESV in the germline V gene (reference sequence). The CDR3 spells CASSFLTGGYQPQHF. The CDR3 DNA reads TGTGCCAGCAGCTTCCTGACAGGGGGATATCAGCCCCAGCATTTT.

The rearrangement links TRBV20-1 to TRBJ2-3; 9 bases are shared with TRBD2. There are 14 residues in the CDR3. The V segment lost 3 bases and the J segment 2 bases; nucleotides outside the gene matches: 3. The V gene's germline CDR1 is DFQATT and CDR2 SNEGSKA (reference sequence). CDR3 protein: CSASPSGVTDTQYF. The CDR3 nucleotides read TGCAGTGCTAGTCCTAGCGGGGTCACAGATACGCAGTATTTT.

The chain carries TRBV3-1 (or the pseudogene TRBV3-2) and TRBJ1-2, with TRBD1 matching 8 bases. With 2 bases clipped from V and 8 bases from J, the junction kept 4 bases outside the gene matches. Germline CDR1 LGHDT, CDR2 YNNKEL (reference sequence). This CDR3 has 13 residues. In DNA, the CDR3 is TGTGCCAGCAGCCAAAGGACAGGGATAGGCTACACCTTC. Protein sequence: CASSQRTGIGYTF.

The rearrangement links TRBV19 to TRBJ2-4; 11 bases match TRBD2. Germline V gene data show CDR1 as LNHDA and CDR2 as SQIVND (reference sequence). The V and J ends lost 5 bases and 7 bases, in that order; junction bases with no gene match: 10. This CDR3 comprises 16 residues. The CDR3 DNA reads TGTGCCAGTAGTCCTAGCGGGGGGCCACAATTCAACATTCAGTACTTC. This encodes CASSPSGGPQFNIQYF.

This clone was found a few times. The V gene is TRBV5-1, the J gene TRBJ2-1, with TRBD2 identical over 8 bases. This CDR3 contains 15 residues. Germline values: CDR1 SGHRS, CDR2 YFSETQ. With V trimmed by 4 bases and J by 8 bases, 11 bases remained unmatched. The CDR3 DNA reads as TGCGCCAGCAGCATTCGGGGGGGCCTCGACTATGAGCAGTTCTTC. Amino acids: CASSIRGGLDYEQFF.

V usage is TRBV7-2 and J usage is TRBJ1-2; D remains ambiguous. The CDR3 runs to 13 residues. V lost 3 bases and J lost 1, with 6 bases in between. From germline, CDR1 is SGHTA and CDR2 FQGNSA. CDR3 nucleotide sequence: TGTGCCAGCAGCTTTTTCGTTAACTATGGCTACACCTTC. This translates into CASSFFVNYGYTF.

The rearrangement links TRBV11-2 to TRBJ1-2, with 10 bases lining up with TRBD1. Germline CDR1 SGHAT, CDR2 FQNNGV. The trim removed 5 bases at V and 3 bases at J, leaving 15 bases unmatched. CDR3 length: 18 amino acids. CDR3 protein: CASSRINGTGDNYYGYTF. DNA of the CDR3: TGTGCCAGCAGCCGTATAAATGGGACAGGGGATAACTACTATGGCTACACCTTC.